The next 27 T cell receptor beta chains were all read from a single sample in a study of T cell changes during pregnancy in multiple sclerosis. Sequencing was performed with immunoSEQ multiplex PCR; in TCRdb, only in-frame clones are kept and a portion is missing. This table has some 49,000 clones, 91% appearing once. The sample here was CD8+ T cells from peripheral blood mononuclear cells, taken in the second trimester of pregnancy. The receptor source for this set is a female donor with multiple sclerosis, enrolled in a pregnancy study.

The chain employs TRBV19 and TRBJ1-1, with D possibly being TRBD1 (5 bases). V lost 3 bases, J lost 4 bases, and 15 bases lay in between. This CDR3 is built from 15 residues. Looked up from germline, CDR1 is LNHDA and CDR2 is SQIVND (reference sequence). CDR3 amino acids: CASSIPQGVLTEAFF. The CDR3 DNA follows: TGTGCCAGTAGTATCCCCCAAGGGGTTCTCACTGAAGCTTTCTTT. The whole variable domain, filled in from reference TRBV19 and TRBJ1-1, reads DGGITQSPKYLFRKEGQNVTLSCEQNLNHDAMYWYRQDPGQGLRLIYYSQIVNDFQKGDIAEGYSVSREKKESFPLTVTSAQKNPTAFYLCASSIPQGVLTEAFFGQGTRLTVV.

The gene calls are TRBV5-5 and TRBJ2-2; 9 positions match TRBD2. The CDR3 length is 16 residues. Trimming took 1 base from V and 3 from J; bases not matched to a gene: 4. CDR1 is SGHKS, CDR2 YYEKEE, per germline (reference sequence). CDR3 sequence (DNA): TGTGCCAGCAGCTTGCGGCTAGCGGGGTACACCGGGGAGCTGTTTTTT. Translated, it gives CASSLRLAGYTGELFF.

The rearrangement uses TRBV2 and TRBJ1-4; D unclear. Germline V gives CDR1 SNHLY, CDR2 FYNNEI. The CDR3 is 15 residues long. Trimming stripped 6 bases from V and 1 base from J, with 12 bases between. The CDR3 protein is CASRGVEGTNEKLFF. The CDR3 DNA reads TGTGCCAGCAGGGGAGTTGAGGGAACTAATGAAAAACTGTTTTTT.

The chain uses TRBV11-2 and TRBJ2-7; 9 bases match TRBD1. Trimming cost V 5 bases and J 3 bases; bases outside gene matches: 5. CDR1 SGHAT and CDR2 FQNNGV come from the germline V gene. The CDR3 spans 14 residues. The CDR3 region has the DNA TGTGCCAGCAGCCTAGGGACAGGGAGCTACGAGCAGTACTTC. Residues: CASSLGTGSYEQYF.

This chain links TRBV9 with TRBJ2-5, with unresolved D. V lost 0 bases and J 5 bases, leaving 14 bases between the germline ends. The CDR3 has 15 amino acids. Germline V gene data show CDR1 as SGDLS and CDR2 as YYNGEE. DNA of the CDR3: TGTGCCAGCAGCGTAGGAGGTCTCTTCGATGAGACCCAGTACTTC. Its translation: CASSVGGLFDETQYF. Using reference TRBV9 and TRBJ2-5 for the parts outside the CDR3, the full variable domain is DSGVTQTPKHLITATGQRVTLRCSPRSGDLSVYWYQQSLDQGLQFLIQYYNGEERAKGNILERFSAQQFPDLHSELNLSSLELGDSALYFCASSVGGLFDETQYFGPGTRLLVL.

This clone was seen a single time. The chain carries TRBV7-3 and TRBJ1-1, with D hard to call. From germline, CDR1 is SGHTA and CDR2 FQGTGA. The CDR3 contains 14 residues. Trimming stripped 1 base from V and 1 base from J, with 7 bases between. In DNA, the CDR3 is TGTGCCAGCAGCTTAAGCGGCGGGAACACTGAAGCTTTCTTT. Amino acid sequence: CASSLSGGNTEAFF.

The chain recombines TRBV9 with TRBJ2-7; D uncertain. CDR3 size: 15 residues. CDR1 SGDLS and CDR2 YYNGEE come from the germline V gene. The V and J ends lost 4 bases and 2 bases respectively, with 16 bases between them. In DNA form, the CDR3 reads TGTGCCAGCAGCCCCGGGTCATCCTTAACCTACGAGCAGTACTTC. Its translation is CASSPGSSLTYEQYF.

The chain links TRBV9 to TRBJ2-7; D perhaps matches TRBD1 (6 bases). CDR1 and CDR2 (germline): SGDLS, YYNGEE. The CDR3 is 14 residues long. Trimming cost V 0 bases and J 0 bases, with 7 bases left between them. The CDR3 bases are TGTGCCAGCAGCGTAGAGGGGGTCTCCTACGAGCAGTACTTC. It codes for CASSVEGVSYEQYF.

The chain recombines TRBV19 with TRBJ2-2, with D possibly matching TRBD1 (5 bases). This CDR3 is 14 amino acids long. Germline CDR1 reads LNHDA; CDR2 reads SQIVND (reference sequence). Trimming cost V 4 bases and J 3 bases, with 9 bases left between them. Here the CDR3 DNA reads TGTGCCAGTAGTAAGGACACATACACCGGGGAGCTGTTTTTT. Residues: CASSKDTYTGELFF.

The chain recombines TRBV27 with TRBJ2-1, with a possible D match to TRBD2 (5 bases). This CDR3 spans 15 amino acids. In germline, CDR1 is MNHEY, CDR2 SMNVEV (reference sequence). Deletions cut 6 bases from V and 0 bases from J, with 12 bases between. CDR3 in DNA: TGTGCCAGCAGCAAGGAGGAAGTCTCCTACAATGAGCAGTTCTTC. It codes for CASSKEEVSYNEQFF.

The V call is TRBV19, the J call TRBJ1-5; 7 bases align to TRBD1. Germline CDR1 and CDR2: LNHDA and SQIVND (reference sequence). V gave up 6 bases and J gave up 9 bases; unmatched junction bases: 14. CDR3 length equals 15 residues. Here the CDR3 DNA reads TGTGCCAGTAGAGCTCGACAGGGCCCAGGGGGGCCCCAGCATTTT. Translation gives CASRARQGPGGPQHF.

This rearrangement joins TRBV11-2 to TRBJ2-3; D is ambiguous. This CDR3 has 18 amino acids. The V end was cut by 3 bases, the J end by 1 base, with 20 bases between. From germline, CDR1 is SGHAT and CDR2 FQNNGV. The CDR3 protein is CASSFPKGVALRTDTQYF. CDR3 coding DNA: TGTGCCAGCAGCTTCCCGAAAGGAGTGGCACTACGCACAGATACGCAGTATTTT.

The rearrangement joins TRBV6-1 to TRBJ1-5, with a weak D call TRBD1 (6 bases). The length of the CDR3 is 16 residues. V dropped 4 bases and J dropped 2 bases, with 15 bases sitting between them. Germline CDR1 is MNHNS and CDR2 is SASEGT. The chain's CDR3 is CASSGDTQRGNQPQHF. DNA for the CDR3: TGTGCCAGCAGTGGGGACACCCAGCGCGGCAATCAGCCCCAGCATTTT.

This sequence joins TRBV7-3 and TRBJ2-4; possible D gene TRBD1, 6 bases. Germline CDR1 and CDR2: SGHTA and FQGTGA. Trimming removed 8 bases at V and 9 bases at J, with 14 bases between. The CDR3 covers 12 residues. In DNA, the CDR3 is TGTGCCAGCCAGGACAGTAGGGGCATTCAGTACTTC. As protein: CASQDSRGIQYF.

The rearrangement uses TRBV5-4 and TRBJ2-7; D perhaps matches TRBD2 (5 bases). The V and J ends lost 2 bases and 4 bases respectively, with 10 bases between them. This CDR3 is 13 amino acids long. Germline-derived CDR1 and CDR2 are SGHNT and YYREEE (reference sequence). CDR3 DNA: TGTGCCAGCAGCTTTGTCGGGGAATACGAGCAGTACTTC. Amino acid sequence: CASSFVGEYEQYF.

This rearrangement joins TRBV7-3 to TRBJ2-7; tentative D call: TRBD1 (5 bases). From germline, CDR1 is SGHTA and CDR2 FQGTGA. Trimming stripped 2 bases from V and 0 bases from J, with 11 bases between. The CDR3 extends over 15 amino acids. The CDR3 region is CASSLFQGSSYEQYF. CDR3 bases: TGTGCCAGCAGCTTATTTCAGGGCAGCTCCTACGAGCAGTACTTC. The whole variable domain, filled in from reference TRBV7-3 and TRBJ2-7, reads GAGVSQTPSNKVTEKGKYVELRCDPISGHTALYWYRQSLGQGPEFLIYFQGTGAADDSGLPNDRFFAVRPEGSVSTLKIQRTERGDSAVYLCASSLFQGSSYEQYFGPGTRLTVT.

CDR3 in DNA: TGTGCCAGTAGTATAATGTGGGACTCTGGCGAAAAACTGTTTTTT. Translated, it gives CASSIMWDSGEKLFF. The chain has TRBV19 and TRBJ1-4; possibly TRBD1 for D (5 bases). Germline V lookup: CDR1 LNHDA, CDR2 SQIVND (reference sequence). The CDR3 sequence is 15 residues long. The V and J ends lost 2 bases and 8 bases respectively, with 15 bases between them.

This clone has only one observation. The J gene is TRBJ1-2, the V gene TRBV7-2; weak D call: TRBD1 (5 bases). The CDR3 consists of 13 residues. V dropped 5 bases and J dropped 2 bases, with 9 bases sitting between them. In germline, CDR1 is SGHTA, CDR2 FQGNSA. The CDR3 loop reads CASSLGGNYGYTF. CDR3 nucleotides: TGTGCCAGCAGCCTGGGGGGAAACTATGGCTACACCTTC.

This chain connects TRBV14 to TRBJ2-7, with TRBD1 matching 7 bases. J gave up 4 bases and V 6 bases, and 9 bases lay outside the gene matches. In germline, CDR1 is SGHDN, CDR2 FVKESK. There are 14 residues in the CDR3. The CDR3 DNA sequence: TGTGCCAGCAGGGCGACAGGGCTGTCATACGAGCAGTACTTC. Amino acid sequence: CASRATGLSYEQYF.

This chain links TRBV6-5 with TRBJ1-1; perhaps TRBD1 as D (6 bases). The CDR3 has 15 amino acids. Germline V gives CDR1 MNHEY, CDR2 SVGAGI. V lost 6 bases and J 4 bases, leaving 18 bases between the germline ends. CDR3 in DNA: TGTGCCAGCAGCCTTACAGTGGGGGCTGTCACTGAAGCTTTCTTT. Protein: CASSLTVGAVTEAFF.

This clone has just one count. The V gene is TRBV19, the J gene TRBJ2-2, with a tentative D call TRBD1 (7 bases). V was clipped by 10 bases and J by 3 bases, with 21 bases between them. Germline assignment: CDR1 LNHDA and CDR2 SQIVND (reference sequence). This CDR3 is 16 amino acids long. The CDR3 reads CATNAGGQADTGELFF. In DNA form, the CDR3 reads TGTGCCACTAACGCAGGGGGGCAGGCGGACACCGGGGAGCTGTTTTTT.

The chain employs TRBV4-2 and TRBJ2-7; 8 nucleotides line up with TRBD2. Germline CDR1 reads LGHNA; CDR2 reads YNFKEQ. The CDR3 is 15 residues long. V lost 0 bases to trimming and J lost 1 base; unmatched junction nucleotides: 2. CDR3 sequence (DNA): TGTGCCAGCAGCCAAGAAACTAGCGGTTCCTACGAGCAGTACTTC. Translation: CASSQETSGSYEQYF.

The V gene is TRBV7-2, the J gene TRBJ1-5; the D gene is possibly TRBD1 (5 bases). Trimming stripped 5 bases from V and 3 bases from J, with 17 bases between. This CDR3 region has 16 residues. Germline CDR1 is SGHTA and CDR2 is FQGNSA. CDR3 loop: CASSPLGGGINQPQHF. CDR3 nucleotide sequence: TGTGCCAGCAGCCCCCTAGGCGGGGGGATCAATCAGCCCCAGCATTTT.

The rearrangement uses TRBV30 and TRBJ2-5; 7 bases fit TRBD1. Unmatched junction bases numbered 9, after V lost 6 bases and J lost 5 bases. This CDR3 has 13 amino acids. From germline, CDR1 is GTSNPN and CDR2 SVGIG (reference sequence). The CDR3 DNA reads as TGTGCCTGTCCGGGACAGTTCGGGGAGACCCAGTACTTC. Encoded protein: CACPGQFGETQYF.

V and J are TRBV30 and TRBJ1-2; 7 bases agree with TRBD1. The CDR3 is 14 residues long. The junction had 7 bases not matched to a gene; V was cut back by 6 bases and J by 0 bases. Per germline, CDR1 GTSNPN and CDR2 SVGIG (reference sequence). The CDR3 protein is CACPRGVPNYGYTF. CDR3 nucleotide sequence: TGTGCCTGCCCCAGGGGGGTCCCTAACTATGGCTACACCTTC.

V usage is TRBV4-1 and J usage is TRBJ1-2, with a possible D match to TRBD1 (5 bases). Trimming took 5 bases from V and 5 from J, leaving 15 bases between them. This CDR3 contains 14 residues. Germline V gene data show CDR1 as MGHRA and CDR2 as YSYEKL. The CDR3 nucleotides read TGCGCCAGCAGCGGAGAGGGGAGGCCGTATGGCTACACCTTC. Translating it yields CASSGEGRPYGYTF.

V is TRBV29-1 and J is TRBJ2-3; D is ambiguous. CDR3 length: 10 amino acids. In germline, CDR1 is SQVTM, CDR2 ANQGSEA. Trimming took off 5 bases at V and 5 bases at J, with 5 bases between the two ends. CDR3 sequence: CSVPGDTQYF. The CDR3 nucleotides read TGCAGCGTTCCGGGAGATACGCAGTATTTT.